This T cell receptor (beta chain) originates from a study of blood T cell repertoires in COVID-19. Authors' processing steps: Scientists estimated how many nucleated cells there were by amplifying reference gene primers. Using immunoSEQ multiplex PCR, the repertoire was profiled, and TCRdb retains in-frame clones only, with some absent. The DNA gave D and trimming, while V, J and clone size come from that table. The sample consists of 150,000 to 200,000 clones, 79% of them appearing once. The junction had 6 bases not matched to a gene; V was cut back by 3 bases and J by 5 bases. Looked up from germline, CDR1 is LNHDA and CDR2 is SQIVND (reference sequence). This CDR3 is built from 15 residues.

Sample: peripheral blood. This sequence was found in a man aged 55-75 years with active or convalescent COVID-19. The chain links TRBV19 to TRBJ1-5; 8 bases fit TRBD1. CDR3 coding DNA: TGTGCCAGTAGTATCCTGGACAGGGCTTATCAGCCCCAGCATTTT. Its protein is CASSILDRAYQPQHF.